The present entry profiles one TCR beta chain with its context. Its antigen is still unknown. This sample was taken from a study of cytomegalovirus exposure and HLA in healthy donors. Using immunoSEQ multiplex PCR, the repertoire was profiled, and TCRdb retains in-frame clones only, with some absent. The sample records 150,000 to 250,000 clones, around 80% being singletons. Points from the study as a whole: Cytomegalovirus association was listed for about 180 TCR beta chains. The dataset shows that most TCR sequences were rare, while some public TCRs occurred in many donors.

CDR1 and CDR2 from the germline V gene are SNHLY and FYNNEI. This CDR3 has 15 amino acids. After removal of 6 bases from V and 3 bases from J, the junction contained 9 bases not matched to a gene. The sample consisted of PBMCs. The chain recombines TRBV2 with TRBJ2-7, with TRBD1 identical over 9 bases. The clonotype originates from a woman aged 25 to 39 in good health and CMV-seronegative. The CDR3 is CASRPTTGGGYEQYF. The CDR3 DNA follows: TGTGCCAGCAGACCCACGACAGGGGGGGGCTACGAGCAGTACTTC.